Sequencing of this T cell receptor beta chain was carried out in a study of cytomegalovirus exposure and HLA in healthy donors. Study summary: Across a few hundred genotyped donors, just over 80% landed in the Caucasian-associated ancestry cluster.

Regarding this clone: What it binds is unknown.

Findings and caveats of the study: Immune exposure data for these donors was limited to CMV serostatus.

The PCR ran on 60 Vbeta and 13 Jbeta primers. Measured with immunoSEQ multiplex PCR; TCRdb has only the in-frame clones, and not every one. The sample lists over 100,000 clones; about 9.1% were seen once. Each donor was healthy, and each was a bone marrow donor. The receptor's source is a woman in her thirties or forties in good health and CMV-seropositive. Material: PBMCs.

The CDR3 nucleotides read TGTGCCAGCAGCTGGGTGGTAGGACAGCTGAAGCGCGGCTACACCTTC. Protein sequence: CASSWVVGQLKRGYTF. The gene calls are TRBV5-6 and TRBJ1-2; D possibly corresponds to TRBD1 (6 bases). Germline V gene sequence: CDR1 SGHDT, CDR2 YYEEEE. The CDR3 has 16 residues. Trimming stripped 3 bases from V and 8 bases from J, with 23 bases between.